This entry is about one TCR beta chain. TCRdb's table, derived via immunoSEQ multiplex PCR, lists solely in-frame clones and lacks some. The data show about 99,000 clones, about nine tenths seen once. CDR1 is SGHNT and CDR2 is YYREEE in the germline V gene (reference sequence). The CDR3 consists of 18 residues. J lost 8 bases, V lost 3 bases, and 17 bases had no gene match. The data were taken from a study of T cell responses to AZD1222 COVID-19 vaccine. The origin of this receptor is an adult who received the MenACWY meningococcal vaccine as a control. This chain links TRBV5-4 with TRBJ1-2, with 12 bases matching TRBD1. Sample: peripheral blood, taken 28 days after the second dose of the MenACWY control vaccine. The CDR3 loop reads CASSSQRDRGLAIGGYTF. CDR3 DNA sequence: TGTGCCAGCAGCTCGCAACGGGACAGGGGGCTTGCTATCGGAGGCTACACCTTC.